A selection of T cell receptor beta chains follows, all from one sample in a study of cytomegalovirus exposure and HLA in healthy donors. TCRdb keeps only in-frame clones here, not all; method: immunoSEQ multiplex PCR. Among more than 65,000 clones listed, roughly 79% were seen once. The sample taken for sequencing was PBMCs. The receptors were sampled from a man in his late teens or twenties in good health and CMV-seropositive. The CDR3 runs from the conserved cysteine through the conserved F or W. The order of the fields is V gene, CDR3 protein.

TRBV2 | CASLEYTDTQYF
TRBV18 | CASSPGRGQQPQHF
TRBV6-5 | CASSTTRMGETQYF
TRBV11-3 | CASENSFSNYGYTF
TRBV6-6 | CASSYLGERGNEQFF
TRBV6-1 | CASKGATYNEQFF
TRBV6-1 | CASSESPGPYEQYF
TRBV7-6 | CASSLVSGTGGEKLFF
TRBV11-2 | CASSFAARVGSDTQYF
TRBV5-1 | CASRDGRNTEAFF
TRBV18 | CASSPSRANGELFF
TRBV11-2 | CASSLDGQFTEAFF
TRBV5-1 | CASSDVGADTQYF
TRBV28 | CASKTGAGGYEQYF
TRBV28 | CASSLPNPGSAFF
TRBV10-3 | CAISRTGGSGEKLFF
TRBV11-2 | CASSFSQAGLGGELFF
TRBV5-6 | CASSRTPDREMGRAFF
TRBV9 | CASSPGLALYNEQFF
TRBV19 | CASSMSSGTYEQYF
TRBV5-1 | CASSASGRAGGEQYF
TRBV9 | CASSAQGGLGYEQYF
TRBV28 | CASGSGLGYTF
TRBV28 | CAVGGNQPQHF
TRBV19 | CASSMVAGAGNEQFF
TRBV9 | CASSPLVSSYEQYF
TRBV14 | CASSQFRGSGRDEQFF
TRBV5-1 | CASTSLAGTNEQFF
TRBV2 | CATSEVFDNQPQHF
TRBV28 | CASSFPDRAQETQYF
TRBV5-4 | CASSYLGGNTEAFF
TRBV5-1 | CASSMNPGHSPNTEAFF
TRBV18 | CASSPGANTEAFF
TRBV5-5 | CASASGPYEQYF
TRBV6-5 | CASSSSIGYTEAFF
TRBV29-1 | CSVVGPGIKYEQYF
TRBV29-1 | CSVEEGRTEAFF
TRBV5-1 | CASSSGDSSNQPQHF
TRBV11-2 | CASSLTRGAEYF
TRBV29-1 | CSVGGGGGETQYF
TRBV7-3 | CASSLTGDTEAFF
TRBV4-2 | CASSQEEGSYEQYF
TRBV20-1 | CSARGRTGQYF
TRBV5-1 | CACRRSMVGNEQFF
TRBV5-4 | CASSLGLAAQGAQYF
TRBV14 | CASSPLTSGRATYEQYF
TRBV28 | CASSSDSGSYEQYF
TRBV4-1 | CASSQLQGSYEQYF
TRBV6-1 | CASSEELTVGNTIYF
TRBV4-1 | CASSQGLAEIYEQYF
TRBV28 | CASTLPGQAAFF
TRBV5-1 | CASSLGWGQGGYTF
TRBV2 | CALYSDRGNEQYF
TRBV6-5 | CASRLDYEQYF